This entry lists 28 T cell receptor beta chains sequenced from one sample in a study of post-analysis software for immune sequencing data (dated by TCRdb to the mid-2010s). These receptors have no known antigen. Library preparation used PCR. Sequencing was carried out with an Illumina HiSeq 2500. To reduce PCR and sequencing biases, unique molecular identifiers were built into the TCR beta cDNA libraries. TCRdb cleaned the public reads at Q25 with fastp, built clones with MiXCR and kept in-frame beta chains. All rows with the same CDR3 protein become a single entry with the most common DNA and genes. The sample table records 650,000 to 850,000 distinct CDR3 sequences; under 60% of these occur just once. The ten largest clones represent just under 5% of the sample. Study-wide conclusions, independent of this receptor: Significantly higher frequencies in patients than in controls were found for a few TRBV segments, including TRBV5-6, TRBV5-1 and TRBV20-1.

Material for sequencing was blood. Source of these receptors: a girl aged 10 to 17 with multiple sclerosis.

The V and J genes are TRBV9 and TRBJ1-2, with 9 bases matching TRBD1. Trimming cost V 5 bases and J 0 bases; bases outside gene matches: 8. This CDR3 spans 16 amino acids. Per germline, CDR1 SGDLS and CDR2 YYNGEE. CDR3 nucleotide sequence: TGTGCCAGCAGTGGACAGGGGAACTTAGCTAACTATGGCTACACCTTC. As protein: CASSGQGNLANYGYTF.

J is TRBJ2-7 and V is TRBV5-6, with D possibly TRBD2 on 5 matching bases. Germline V gives CDR1 SGHDT, CDR2 YYEEEE. This CDR3 is built from 14 residues. Trimming took off 4 bases at V and 5 bases at J, with 16 bases between the two ends. The CDR3 loop is CASSPGGFSHEQYF. CDR3 nucleotide sequence: TGTGCCAGCAGCCCTGGCGGGTTTAGCCACGAGCAGTACTTC.

The chain links TRBV20-1 to TRBJ2-5; D perhaps matches TRBD1 (5 bases). The J call may be wrong; the DNA end is better matched by TRBJ2-7. Germline CDR1 DFQATT, CDR2 SNEGSKA (reference sequence). The CDR3 is 15 amino acids. In nucleotides, the CDR3 is TGCAGTGCTAGAGATCTCAGCAGGGTCCCCTACGAGCAGTACTTC. This encodes CSARDLSRVPYEQYF.

The chain recombines TRBV20-1 with TRBJ1-2; D is undetermined. Germline CDR1 is DFQATT and CDR2 is SNEGSKA (reference sequence). This CDR3 is built from 10 residues. Trimming left V 5 bases short and J 5 bases short, with 6 bases between. CDR3 nucleotide sequence: TGCAGTGCTCCAAATTATGGCTACACCTTC. The encoded protein is CSAPNYGYTF.

The chain employs TRBV4-2 and TRBJ1-2; 12 positions agree with TRBD1. Germline V CDR1 and CDR2: LGHNA, YNFKEQ. The V and J ends lost 1 base and 4 bases, in that order; junction bases with no gene match: 7. CDR3 length: 17 amino acids. CDR3 DNA sequence: TGTGCCAGCAGCCAAGCCGCGGGACAGGGGGCCCTCTATGGCTACACCTTC. It translates to CASSQAAGQGALYGYTF.

The chain recombines TRBV24-1 with TRBJ2-2; D possibly corresponds to TRBD1 (6 bases). V was clipped by 9 bases and J by 3 bases, with 13 bases between them. CDR1 KGHDR and CDR2 SFDVKD come from the germline V gene. The CDR3 runs 14 residues. CDR3 DNA: TGTGCCACCGGTAAACAGGGTTACACCGGGGAGCTGTTTTTT. It is translated as CATGKQGYTGELFF.

J is TRBJ2-5 and V is TRBV7-9; TRBD1 is a possible D gene (5 bases). V lost 5 bases to trimming and J lost 1 base, with 11 bases between them. Germline CDR1 reads SEHNR; CDR2 reads FQNEAQ (reference sequence). This CDR3 region has 14 residues. This chain's CDR3 is CASSLGHFQETQYF. The CDR3 DNA reads TGTGCCAGCAGCCTTGGACACTTCCAAGAGACCCAGTACTTC.

This chain connects TRBV7-2 to TRBJ2-3; TRBD2 matches at 8 bases. The germline V gene encodes CDR1 SGHTA and CDR2 FQGNSA. V gave up 0 bases and J gave up 3 bases; unmatched junction bases: 5. This CDR3 comprises 16 residues. CDR3 in DNA: TGTGCCAGCAGCTTAGCGCGGTTAGCGGGAACAGATACGCAGTATTTT. Its protein is CASSLARLAGTDTQYF.

CDR3 sequence: CASSLEVRREETQYF. The CDR3 DNA sequence: TGTGCCAGCAGCTTAGAGGTGCGACGGGAAGAGACCCAGTACTTC. The chain employs TRBV7-9 and TRBJ2-4; no clear D. The J call may be faulty, since TRBJ2-5 better matches the DNA end. The V gene's germline CDR1 is SEHNR and CDR2 FQNEAQ (reference sequence). There are 15 residues in the CDR3.

The chain links TRBV12-3 or TRBV12-4 to TRBJ2-5; 10 bases are a match to TRBD1. The CDR3 sequence is 15 residues long. V was clipped by 3 bases and J by 5 bases; unmatched bases: 6. The CDR3 DNA reads as TGTGCCAGCAGTTTTGGGACAGGGGTACGGGAGACCCAGTACTTC. This translates into CASSFGTGVRETQYF.

This rearrangement joins TRBV28 to TRBJ2-7; 10 nucleotides align to TRBD2. In germline, CDR1 is MDHEN, CDR2 SYDVKM. Trimming took 7 bases from V and 0 from J; bases not matched to a gene: 12. The CDR3 totals 17 residues. CDR3 coding DNA: TGTGCCAGCAACCTGGCGCCCGGGACTAGCGCCTCCTACGAGCAGTACTTC. Translating gives CASNLAPGTSASYEQYF.

There are many counts of this clonotype. The chain has TRBV18 and TRBJ2-7, with D maybe TRBD2 (5 bases). Germline CDR1 is KGHSH and CDR2 is LQKENI. The V end was cut by 3 bases, the J end by 3 bases, with 6 bases between. The CDR3 has 12 residues. CDR3 region: CASSPGVYEQYF. The CDR3 region has the DNA TGTGCCAGCTCACCCGGGGTCTACGAGCAGTACTTC.

V usage is TRBV5-1 and J usage is TRBJ1-2, with a tentative D call TRBD1 (6 bases). This CDR3 region has 12 residues. V was shortened by 7 bases and J by 7 bases, with 14 bases between the two germline ends. CDR1 is SGHRS, CDR2 YFSETQ, per germline. For the CDR3, the DNA is TGCGCCAGCGGCGGACGGGGGGCTGGCTACACCTTC. Its protein product is CASGGRGAGYTF.

The chain combines TRBV10-3 with TRBJ2-1; D call uncertain. Germline values: CDR1 ENHRY, CDR2 SYGVKD. Trimming removed 0 bases at V and 10 bases at J, with 7 bases between. CDR3 length: 12 residues. CDR3 DNA sequence: TGTGCCATCAGTGAGTCAGTGACGGAGCAGTTCTTC. Protein product: CAISESVTEQFF.

This rearrangement joins TRBV5-1 to TRBJ2-1, with 7 bases matching TRBD1. The ends lost 5 bases at V and 7 bases at J; junction bases unmatched: 0. The CDR3 contains 11 residues. Per germline, CDR1 SGHRS and CDR2 YFSETQ. CDR3 nucleotides: TGCGCCAGCAGGGGACAGAATGAGCAGTTCTTC. As protein: CASRGQNEQFF.

This clonotype was observed a few times. The chain couples TRBV6-6 to TRBJ2-7, with 8 nucleotides matching TRBD1. Germline V CDR1 and CDR2: MNHNY, SVGAGI (reference sequence). CDR3 length: 14 residues. V shed 2 bases, J shed 5 bases, and the junction held 5 bases outside the gene matches. CDR3 DNA sequence: TGTGCCAGCAGTTACCCGGACAGGGTACACGAGCAGTACTTC. It is translated as CASSYPDRVHEQYF.

For this clonotype: One end of the junction fails to match germline, which may point to a read error. The gene calls are TRBV12-3 or TRBV12-4 and TRBJ2-1; 10 bases fit TRBD2. The CDR3 has 13 amino acids. CDR3 sequence (DNA): TGCGGCTCTAGCGGGGGATCCTACAATGAGCAGTTCTTT. Its protein is CGSSGGSYNEQFF.

This clonotype has more than one count but fewer than ten. The chain carries TRBV12-3 or TRBV12-4 and TRBJ2-1; no clear D. Trimming cost V 10 bases and J 9 bases, with 22 bases left between them. This CDR3 has 14 residues. CDR3 nucleotide sequence: TGTGCCACCAGCAGGACCAACAATCCAATTGAGCAGTTCTTC. Its protein is CATSRTNNPIEQFF.

The count of this clonotype is one. The chain combines TRBV7-2 with TRBJ1-2; maybe TRBD1 (5 bases). Germline lookup yields CDR1 SGHTA and CDR2 FQGNSA. The V gene lost 0 bases and the J gene lost 5 bases, with 19 bases spanning the gap. This CDR3 is built from 17 residues. The CDR3: CASSLAGGGAFPYGYTF. The CDR3 DNA sequence: TGTGCCAGCAGCTTAGCCGGAGGAGGGGCCTTCCCATATGGCTACACCTTC.

The gene calls are TRBV10-3 and TRBJ2-5; TRBD1 aligns across 12 bases. Trimming removed 6 bases from V and 1 base from J; junction bases left unmatched: 3. This CDR3 contains 15 residues. Per the germline V gene, CDR1 is ENHRY and CDR2 is SYGVKD. This chain's CDR3 is CAIRPGQGAQETQYF. DNA of the CDR3: TGTGCCATCAGGCCGGGACAGGGGGCCCAAGAGACCCAGTACTTC.

The chain employs TRBV20-1 and TRBJ1-4; 7 bases map to TRBD1. The CDR3 has 18 residues. Germline CDR1 DFQATT, CDR2 SNEGSKA (reference sequence). V trimming: 6 bases; J trimming: 11 bases; junction bases outside the gene matches: 27. As DNA, the CDR3 is TGCAGTGCGGAGTACAGGGGCAGGGACGAGCAACTAAGGAGGAAACTGTTTTTT. Protein product: CSAEYRGRDEQLRRKLFF.

The V call is TRBV3-1, the J call TRBJ2-1; D is perhaps TRBD1 or TRBD2 (5 bases each). V was trimmed by 0 bases and J by 2 bases, leaving 11 bases between them. This CDR3 contains 16 residues. Per the germline V gene, CDR1 is LGHDT and CDR2 is YNNKEL (reference sequence). CDR3 DNA sequence: TGTGCCAGCAGCCAAGATAACGGGGCCCCCTACAATGAGCAGTTCTTC. Protein sequence: CASSQDNGAPYNEQFF.

This clonotype was observed a few times. V and J are TRBV12-3 or TRBV12-4 and TRBJ2-1; D is unresolved. V lost 8 bases and J 10 bases, leaving 12 bases between the germline ends. The CDR3 has 11 amino acids. The CDR3 DNA reads as TGTGCCAGCCTTAGCTGGCGGGAGCAGTTCTTC. Translating it yields CASLSWREQFF.

This chain connects TRBV5-1 to TRBJ2-4; 8 bases agree with TRBD1. Near its end, the DNA agrees better with TRBJ2-7, so the J call may be wrong. CDR1 and CDR2 (germline): SGHRS, YFSETQ. The CDR3 loop spans 15 amino acids. CDR3 sequence reads: CASSSGQGVFYEQYF. DNA of the CDR3: TGCGCCAGCAGCTCAGGACAGGGAGTTTTTTACGAGCAGTACTTC.

In its sample, this clonotype was seen a few times. The chain couples TRBV18 to TRBJ2-7; 9 bases agree with TRBD2. The CDR3 is 21 amino acids. The V segment lost 3 bases and the J segment 0 bases; nucleotides outside the gene matches: 21. Germline CDR1 KGHSH, CDR2 LQKENI. In DNA, the CDR3 is TGTGCCAGCTCACCTAGGGGGGATCGGAGACTAGCGGTTCTGAGCTCCTACGAGCAGTACTTC. This sequence encodes CASSPRGDRRLAVLSSYEQYF.

This clonotype was detected only a few times. This chain links TRBV20-1 with TRBJ1-2, with TRBD1 matching over 10 bases. With V trimmed by 5 bases and J by 4 bases, 7 bases remained unmatched. This CDR3 region has 14 residues. Looked up from germline, CDR1 is DFQATT and CDR2 is SNEGSKA (reference sequence). The CDR3 reads CSAYGTGVFYGYTF. The DNA of the CDR3 is TGCAGTGCTTATGGGACAGGGGTTTTCTATGGCTACACCTTC.

The V and J genes are TRBV18 and TRBJ2-1, with D uncertain. Germline V gives CDR1 KGHSH, CDR2 LQKENI. This CDR3 is 15 amino acids long. Between the trimmed V and J ends, which lost 0 bases and 4 bases, there was a span of 10 bases. The CDR3 sequence: CASSPPDGRYNEQFF. CDR3 nucleotides: TGTGCCAGCTCACCACCGGACGGACGGTACAATGAGCAGTTCTTC.

The CDR3: CSARGTGVPPYNEQFF. CDR3 nucleotides: TGCAGTGCTAGGGGAACGGGAGTTCCCCCCTACAATGAGCAGTTCTTC. The rearrangement links TRBV20-1 to TRBJ2-1; D perhaps matches TRBD2 (6 bases). Trimming cost V 3 bases and J 2 bases, with 17 bases left between them. Per germline, CDR1 DFQATT and CDR2 SNEGSKA (reference sequence). The CDR3 has 16 amino acids.